The present entry profiles one T cell receptor beta chain with its context. This receptor's antigen is unknown. Per-nucleotide qualities are absent, and no much larger clonotype sits a single base away. The CDR3 regions of human TCRbeta chains were analyzed by immunosequencing. The authors' analysis ran thus. Repertoire TCRs were matched against a reference library of SARS-CoV-2-specific TCRs generated with the MIRA antigen-specificity platform. Breadth was defined as the fraction of unique TCRs that were SARS-CoV-2-associated, and depth was defined as the fraction of total T cells that were SARS-CoV-2-associated. Using the MIRA data, each spike-specific TCR was mapped to the spike region that the TCR reacts to and placed in a CD4 or CD8 class. Log10-transformed breadth and depth values were compared by one-way ANOVA with Sidak's multiple comparisons tests. TCRdb's version of the immuneACCESS table is confined to in-frame rearrangements and falls short of the full clone set. An unresolved V gene accounts for under half of the shortfall where checked; the remainder is of unknown origin. That table furnishes V, J and clone size, whereas the DNA furnished D and trimming. The sample table lists roughly 110,000 clones, 92% of them with a count of one. Approximately 9.3% of the sample is held by the ten biggest clonotypes.

This sample stems from a study of T cell responses to AZD1222 COVID-19 vaccine (dated by TCRdb to 2020 to 2022). Regarding the study in general: TCR sequencing covered some 250 trial participants: 200 to 220 given two doses of AZD1222 and 26 given two doses of MenACWY control vaccine. Trial participants were enrolled by age into subgroups of 18-55, 56-69 and 70-plus years, and around 150, 28 and 57 TCR-sequenced participants, respectively, were included in these subgroups. Paper-wide results and their limitations: In the small 56-69-year group, the increase in depth fell short of significance, most likely because of low power. Most participants were white British and females outnumbered males, and the authors suggested that clonal diversity may have been underestimated. Spike-specific TCR breadth and depth rose significantly after two AZD1222 doses compared with day 0 and with MenACWY recipients. Because no day 14 peak-response samples were available, the repertoires could be characterized only after the peak T cell response. Reportedly, almost half of the unique spike-specific TCRs recognized epitopes lying outside the regions that are mutated in the B.1.351 and B.1.1.7 variants. The vaccine-associated CD4 TCRs covered the entire spike protein, and the dominant responses fell in regions 160-218 and 743-854. Conclusions about previously exposed vaccinees are limited, since just a handful of AZD1222 recipients were seropositive for SARS-CoV-2 at baseline.

This specimen's time point label, per the study, means: about 28 days (+/-7) after the second vaccine dose. Because spike-specific TCR depth and breadth did not differ between the two schedules, AZD1222 recipients who got a second dose at roughly 4 weeks were pooled with those who got a second dose at roughly 12 weeks. Vaccinee samples came from UK trials COV001 and COV002, including a single-blind randomized controlled phase 2/3 trial of AZD1222 (ChAdOx1 nCoV-19) in healthy adults. For TCRbeta chain sequencing, PBMC samples were collected from trial participants at day 0 and at day 28 after the second dose. Based on the germline V gene, the CDR1 and CDR2 sequences are SGHTA and FQGTGA. V is clipped by 1 base and J by 5 bases, and the sequence between their germline boundaries is 11 bases long. Taken from cysteine to phenylalanine, the CDR3 has 14 residues. The DNA shown is the 42-base CDR3, in frame from base 1.

The source is an adult who received the AZD1222 COVID-19 vaccine. The chain was built from TRBV7-3 and TRBJ2-5, with the D call perhaps TRBD1 or TRBD2, as 5 bases match in each case. The sample consisted of peripheral blood, taken 28 days after the second AZD1222 dose. Here the CDR3 is given as CASSLMWGSETQYF. In nucleotides, the sequence is TGTGCCAGCAGCTTAATGTGGGGGTCGGAGACCCAGTACTTC.